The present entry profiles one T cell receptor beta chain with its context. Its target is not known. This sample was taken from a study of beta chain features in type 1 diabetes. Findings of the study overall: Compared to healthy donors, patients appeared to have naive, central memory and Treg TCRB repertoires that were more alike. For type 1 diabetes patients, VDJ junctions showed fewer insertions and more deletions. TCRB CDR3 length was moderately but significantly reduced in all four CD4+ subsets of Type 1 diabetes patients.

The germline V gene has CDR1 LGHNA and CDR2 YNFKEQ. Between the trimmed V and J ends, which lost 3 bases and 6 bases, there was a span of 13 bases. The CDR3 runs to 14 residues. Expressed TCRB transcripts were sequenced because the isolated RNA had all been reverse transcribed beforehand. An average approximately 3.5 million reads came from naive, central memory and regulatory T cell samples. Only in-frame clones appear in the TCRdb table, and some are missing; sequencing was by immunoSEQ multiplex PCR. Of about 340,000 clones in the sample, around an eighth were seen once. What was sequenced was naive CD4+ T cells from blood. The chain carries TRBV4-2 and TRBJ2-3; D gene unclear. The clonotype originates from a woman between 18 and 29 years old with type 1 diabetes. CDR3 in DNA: TGTGCCAGCAGCCAGACGAGATTGCGGGATACGCAGTATTTT. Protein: CASSQTRLRDTQYF.